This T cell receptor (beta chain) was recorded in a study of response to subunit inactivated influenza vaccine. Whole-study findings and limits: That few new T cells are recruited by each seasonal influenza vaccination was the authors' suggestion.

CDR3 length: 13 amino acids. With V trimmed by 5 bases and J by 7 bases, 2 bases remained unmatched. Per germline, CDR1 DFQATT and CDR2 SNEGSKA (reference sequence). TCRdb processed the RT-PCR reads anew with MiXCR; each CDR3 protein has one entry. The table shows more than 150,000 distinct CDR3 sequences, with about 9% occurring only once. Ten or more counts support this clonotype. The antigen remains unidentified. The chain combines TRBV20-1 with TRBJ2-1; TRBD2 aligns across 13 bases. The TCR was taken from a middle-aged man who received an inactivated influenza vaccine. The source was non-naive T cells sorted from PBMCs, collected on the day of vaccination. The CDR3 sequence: CSAPGLAGNEQFF. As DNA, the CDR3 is TGCAGTGCTCCGGGACTAGCGGGGAATGAGCAGTTCTTC.